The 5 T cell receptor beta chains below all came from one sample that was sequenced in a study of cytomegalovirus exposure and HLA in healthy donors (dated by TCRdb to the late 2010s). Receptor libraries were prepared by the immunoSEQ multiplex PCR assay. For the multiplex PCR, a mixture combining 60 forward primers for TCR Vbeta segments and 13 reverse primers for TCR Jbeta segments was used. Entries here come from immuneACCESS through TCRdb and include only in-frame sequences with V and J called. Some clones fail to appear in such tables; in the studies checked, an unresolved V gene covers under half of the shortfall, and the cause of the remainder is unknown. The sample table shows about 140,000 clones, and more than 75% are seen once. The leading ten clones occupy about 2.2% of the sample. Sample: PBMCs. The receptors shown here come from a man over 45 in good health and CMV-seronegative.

The CDR3 protein is CAWSVSPPETISPQHF. In nucleotides, the CDR3 is TGTGCCTGGAGTGTATCCCCGCCAGAGACTATCTCGCCCCAGCATTTT. The V gene is TRBV30, the J gene TRBJ1-5; D remains ambiguous. V dropped 0 bases and J dropped 9 bases, with 21 bases sitting between them. There are 16 residues in the CDR3. The germline gives CDR1 GTSNPN, CDR2 SVGIG (reference sequence).

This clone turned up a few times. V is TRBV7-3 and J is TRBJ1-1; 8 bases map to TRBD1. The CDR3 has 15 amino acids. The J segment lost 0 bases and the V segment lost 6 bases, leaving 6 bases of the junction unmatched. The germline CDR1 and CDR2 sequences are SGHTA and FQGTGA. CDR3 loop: CASRDRVGMNTEAFF. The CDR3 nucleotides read TGTGCCAGCAGGGACAGGGTTGGGATGAACACTGAAGCTTTCTTT. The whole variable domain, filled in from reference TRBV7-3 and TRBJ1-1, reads GAGVSQTPSNKVTEKGKYVELRCDPISGHTALYWYRQSLGQGPEFLIYFQGTGAADDSGLPNDRFFAVRPEGSVSTLKIQRTERGDSAVYLCASRDRVGMNTEAFFGQGTRLTVV.

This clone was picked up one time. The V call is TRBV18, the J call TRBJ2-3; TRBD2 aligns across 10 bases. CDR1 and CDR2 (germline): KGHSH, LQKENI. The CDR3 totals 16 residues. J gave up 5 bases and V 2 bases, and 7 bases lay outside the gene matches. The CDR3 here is CASSPLTSGTLDTQYF. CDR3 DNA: TGTGCCAGCTCACCATTAACTAGCGGGACTCTAGATACGCAGTATTTT. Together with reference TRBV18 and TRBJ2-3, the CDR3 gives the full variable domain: NAGVMQNPRHLVRRRGQEARLRCSPMKGHSHVYWYRQLPEEGLKFMVYLQKENIIDESGMPKERFSAEFPKEGPSILRIQQVVRGDSAAYFCASSPLTSGTLDTQYFGPGTRLTVL.

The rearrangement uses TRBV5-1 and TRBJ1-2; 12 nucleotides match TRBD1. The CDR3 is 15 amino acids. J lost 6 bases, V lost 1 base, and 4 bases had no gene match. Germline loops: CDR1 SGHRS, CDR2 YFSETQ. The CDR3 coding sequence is TGCGCCAGCAGCTTGATGGGGACAGGGGGCAATGGCTACACCTTC. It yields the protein CASSLMGTGGNGYTF. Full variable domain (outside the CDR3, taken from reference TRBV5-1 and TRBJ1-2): KAGVTQTPRYLIKTRGQQVTLSCSPISGHRSVSWYQQTPGQGLQFLFEYFSETQRNKGNFPGRFSGRQFSNSRSEMNVSTLELGDSALYLCASSLMGTGGNGYTFGSGTRLTVV.

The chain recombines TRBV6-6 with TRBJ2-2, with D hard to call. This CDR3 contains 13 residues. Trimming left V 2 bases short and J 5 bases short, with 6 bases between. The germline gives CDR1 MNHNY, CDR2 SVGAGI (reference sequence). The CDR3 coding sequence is TGTGCCAGCAGTTACCCTCTTACCGGGGAGCTGTTTTTT. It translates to CASSYPLTGELFF.